These 3 T cell receptor beta chains came from one sample sequenced in a study of T cell responses to AZD1222 COVID-19 vaccine. Sequencing used immunoSEQ multiplex PCR; TCRdb keeps in-frame clones, though not all of them. The table has roughly 87,000 clones, approximately 89% seen once. Sequenced material: peripheral blood, taken 28 days after the second AZD1222 dose. All receptors derive from an adult who received the AZD1222 COVID-19 vaccine.

The CDR3 region is CASKTTGSNYGYTF. The CDR3 region has the DNA TGTGCCAGCAAAACGACAGGCTCTAACTATGGCTACACCTTC. The chain couples TRBV28 to TRBJ1-2; D perhaps matches TRBD1 (6 bases). Between the trimmed V and J ends, which lost 7 bases and 0 bases, there was a span of 12 bases. The germline V gene has CDR1 MDHEN and CDR2 SYDVKM. This CDR3 is 14 amino acids long.

V usage is TRBV18 and J usage is TRBJ2-5; D is uncertain. CDR1 is KGHSH, CDR2 LQKENI, per germline. The CDR3 totals 14 residues. Trimming shortened V by 5 bases and J by 0 bases, and 10 bases separated the two germline ends. The CDR3 DNA sequence: TGTGCCAGCTCAGACCAGAATTACCAAGAGACCCAGTACTTC. Translation gives CASSDQNYQETQYF. Complete variable domain (other parts from reference TRBV18 and TRBJ2-5): NAGVMQNPRHLVRRRGQEARLRCSPMKGHSHVYWYRQLPEEGLKFMVYLQKENIIDESGMPKERFSAEFPKEGPSILRIQQVVRGDSAAYFCASSDQNYQETQYFGPGTRLLVL.

V usage is TRBV4-3 and J usage is TRBJ2-3, with no clear D. The germline V and J ends were trimmed by 0 bases and 4 bases, with 11 bases remaining between them. Germline lookup yields CDR1 LGHNA and CDR2 YSLEER. The CDR3 spans 15 residues. The CDR3 DNA sequence: TGCGCCAGCAGCCAAGATCTCCAGTTAGCAGATACGCAGTATTTT. This gives the protein CASSQDLQLADTQYF.